The TCR beta chain described here comes from a study of control samples from healthy donors and cancer patients. Germline loops: CDR1 MDHEN, CDR2 SYDVKM. The V and J ends lost 5 bases and 6 bases respectively, with 29 bases between them. The CDR3 spans 20 residues. This clone was picked up one time. Only in-frame clones appear in the TCRdb table, and some are missing; sequencing was by immunoSEQ multiplex PCR. Here the sample spans 70,000 to 95,000 clones, roughly nine tenths being singletons. Source material: blood. The TCR sequence derives from a woman under 40 in good health. This chain links TRBV28 with TRBJ1-6, with D perhaps matching TRBD1 (5 bases). The CDR3 nucleotides read TGTGCCAGCAGTCCCAAATACCGACAGACTCGTGGGCCCATTAATTCACCCCTCCACTTT. Translation gives CASSPKYRQTRGPINSPLHF. The entire variable domain, with the rest obtained from reference TRBV28 and TRBJ1-6, is as follows: DVKVTQSSRYLVKRTGEKVFLECVQDMDHENMFWYRQDPGLGLRLIYFSYDVKMKEKGDIPEGYSVSREKKERFSLILESASTNQTSMYLCASSPKYRQTRGPINSPLHFGNGTRLTVT.